These T cell receptor beta chains were read from a single sample in a study of monozygotic twins with inflammatory bowel disease. Reanalyzing the 5' RACE reads, TCRdb keeps one entry per CDR3 protein, without DNA. The sample holds 420,000 or so distinct CDR3 sequences. Sequences were obtained from blood. The receptor source for this set is a human donor with ulcerative colitis or Crohn's disease, or a healthy co-twin of an affected twin (not recorded which). Both conserved end residues are part of each CDR3. Fields, in order: J gene, V gene, CDR3 protein.

j_gene: TRBJ2-1; v_gene: TRBV29-1; CDR3aa: CSVASGGANEQFF
j_gene: TRBJ2-6; v_gene: TRBV5-1; CDR3aa: CASGTGGSGANVLTF
j_gene: TRBJ2-5; v_gene: TRBV12-3/TRBV12-4; CDR3aa: CASSAQGQETQYF
j_gene: TRBJ2-3; v_gene: TRBV7-6; CDR3aa: CASSFPQGQSPGDTQYF
j_gene: TRBJ2-2; v_gene: TRBV4-1; CDR3aa: CASSHELAGELFF
j_gene: TRBJ2-5; v_gene: TRBV2; CDR3aa: CASTTWATQETQYF
j_gene: TRBJ2-7; v_gene: TRBV2; CDR3aa: CASSEVVLREQYF
j_gene: TRBJ2-5; v_gene: TRBV7-9; CDR3aa: CASSPKAGETQYF
j_gene: TRBJ2-2; v_gene: TRBV7-2; CDR3aa: CASSLAWGTGELFF
j_gene: TRBJ1-2; v_gene: TRBV4-1; CDR3aa: CASSQGDRPSPYGYTF
j_gene: TRBJ1-1; v_gene: TRBV7-2; CDR3aa: CASSPTQTGENTEAFF
j_gene: TRBJ2-3; v_gene: TRBV25-1; CDR3aa: CASSEMESTDTQYF
j_gene: TRBJ1-4; v_gene: TRBV20-1; CDR3aa: CSARTGQGSEKLFF
j_gene: TRBJ2-7; v_gene: TRBV19; CDR3aa: CASSIEDRGEQYF
j_gene: TRBJ2-7; v_gene: TRBV7-2; CDR3aa: CASSASLAGVAYEQYF
j_gene: TRBJ2-7; v_gene: TRBV6-1; CDR3aa: CASSRSSTGGRYEQYF
j_gene: TRBJ1-1; v_gene: TRBV29-1; CDR3aa: CSVQGSAFTEAFF
j_gene: TRBJ2-7; v_gene: TRBV4-1; CDR3aa: CASSQGLLAGEYRLSYEQYF
j_gene: TRBJ1-1; v_gene: TRBV15; CDR3aa: CATSHREGTEAFF
j_gene: TRBJ1-4; v_gene: TRBV12-3/TRBV12-4; CDR3aa: CASSLKMGEKLFF
j_gene: TRBJ2-1; v_gene: TRBV7-2; CDR3aa: CASSPSPAYNEQFF
j_gene: TRBJ2-3; v_gene: TRBV7-9; CDR3aa: CASSLAGTNTDTQYF
j_gene: TRBJ2-3; v_gene: TRBV5-4; CDR3aa: CASSLSRDTTDTQYF
j_gene: TRBJ2-1; v_gene: TRBV5-1; CDR3aa: CASSLAPPGLAGAQFF
j_gene: TRBJ1-5; v_gene: TRBV27; CDR3aa: CASSYDIRFEPQHF
j_gene: TRBJ2-2; v_gene: TRBV7-7; CDR3aa: CASSFPGTGELFF
j_gene: TRBJ1-6; v_gene: TRBV10-3; CDR3aa: CAIRQGTRDSPLHF
j_gene: TRBJ1-5; v_gene: TRBV6-1; CDR3aa: CASRAPGQGGLPQHF
j_gene: TRBJ2-1; v_gene: TRBV7-3; CDR3aa: CASAQGTYNEQFF
j_gene: TRBJ1-6; v_gene: TRBV15; CDR3aa: CATSKEGSGNSPLHF
j_gene: TRBJ1-1; v_gene: TRBV20-1; CDR3aa: CSARGFGEEGQTEAFF
j_gene: TRBJ1-6; v_gene: TRBV3-1; CDR3aa: CASSPRRPQRGTLHF
j_gene: TRBJ2-3; v_gene: TRBV5-5; CDR3aa: CASSHLAPSTDTQYF